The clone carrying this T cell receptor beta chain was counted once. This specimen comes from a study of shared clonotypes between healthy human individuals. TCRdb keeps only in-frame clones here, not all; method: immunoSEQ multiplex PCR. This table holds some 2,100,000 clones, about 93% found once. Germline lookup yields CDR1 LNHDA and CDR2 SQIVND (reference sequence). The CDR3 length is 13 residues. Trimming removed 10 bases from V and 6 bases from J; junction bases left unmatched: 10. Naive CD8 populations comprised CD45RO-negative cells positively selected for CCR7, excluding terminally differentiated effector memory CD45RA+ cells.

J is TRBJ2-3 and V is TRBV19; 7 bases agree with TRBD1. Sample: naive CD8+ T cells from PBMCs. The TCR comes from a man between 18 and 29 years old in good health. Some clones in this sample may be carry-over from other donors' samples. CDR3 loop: CATSTGTRDTQYF. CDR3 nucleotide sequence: TGTGCCACCTCGACAGGGACGAGGGATACGCAGTATTTT.